This T cell receptor (beta chain) was captured in a study of patients and donors after allogeneic stem cell transplantation. The CDR3 is 15 residues long. Trimming pared 4 bases from V and 0 bases from J, leaving 9 bases between. TCRdb re-derived calls from the RT-PCR reads in MiXCR, one entry per CDR3 protein. The profile covers 150,000 or so distinct CDR3 sequences, with more than 20% appearing a single time and roughly a quarter taken by the ten largest. The TCR comes from a human donor who was either an allogeneic HSCT recipient or a stem cell or donor lymphocyte infusion donor (not recorded which). It is not recorded whose cells these are; they may come from a transplant donor. The chain uses TRBV12-3 or TRBV12-4 and TRBJ2-2; D unresolved. Specimen: blood, either unsorted or a sorted T cell fraction (not recorded which). The CDR3 sequence is CASSYPRPNTGELFF. CDR3 nucleotides: TGTGCCAGCAGTTATCCCCGACCGAACACCGGGGAGCTGTTTTTT.